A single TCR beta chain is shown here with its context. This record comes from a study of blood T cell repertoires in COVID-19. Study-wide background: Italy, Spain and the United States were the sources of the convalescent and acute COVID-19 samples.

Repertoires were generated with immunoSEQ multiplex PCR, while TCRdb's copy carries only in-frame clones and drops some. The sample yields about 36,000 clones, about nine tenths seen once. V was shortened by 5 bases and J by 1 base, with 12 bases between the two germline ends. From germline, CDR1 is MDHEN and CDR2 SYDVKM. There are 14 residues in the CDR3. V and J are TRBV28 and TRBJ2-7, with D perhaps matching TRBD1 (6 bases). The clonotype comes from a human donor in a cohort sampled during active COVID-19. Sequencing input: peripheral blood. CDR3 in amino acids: CASSADRRSYEQYF. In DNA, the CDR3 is TGTGCCAGCAGTGCGGACAGACGTTCCTACGAGCAGTACTTC.